This T cell receptor beta chain came from a study of T cell responses to AZD1222 COVID-19 vaccine. Findings and caveats of the study: Every sample of the repertoires postdated the peak T cell response. Nearly half of spike-specific TCRs reportedly target variant regions that are unmutated in the B.1.351 and B.1.1.7 variants. There were vaccine-associated CD4 TCRs across spike, dominant at 160-218 and 743-854. Two doses of AZD1222 preceded a rise in Spike-specific TCR breadth and depth.

Germline V gives CDR1 SQVTM, CDR2 ANQGSEA. The CDR3 loop spans 13 amino acids. With V trimmed by 4 bases and J by 6 bases, 5 bases remained unmatched. The table came from immunoSEQ multiplex PCR; TCRdb's copy has only in-frame clones and leaves some out. The table records around 110,000 clones, around nine tenths of them present only once. Sample share makes this clone medium-sized. The antigen remains undetermined. This clonotype was sampled from an adult in good health. J is TRBJ2-7 and V is TRBV29-1, with 11 bases that match TRBD1. The starting material was peripheral blood, obtained on day 0 of AZD1222 vaccination. CDR3 residues: CSVVSGTGGEQYF. The CDR3 DNA sequence: TGCAGCGTTGTGTCGGGGACAGGGGGCGAGCAGTACTTC.